A selection of T cell receptor beta chains follows, all from one sample in a study of cytomegalovirus exposure and HLA in healthy donors. Only in-frame clones appear in the TCRdb table, and some are missing; sequencing was by immunoSEQ multiplex PCR. Among approximately 120,000 clones listed, roughly three quarters were seen once. The sequenced sample consisted of PBMCs. These receptors originate from a woman aged 50 to 60 in good health and CMV-seropositive. CDR3s include the opening cysteine and the closing phenylalanine or tryptophan. The D gene is left open where the match is weak. The size field is filled for only some rows; it gives once, few, many or a size class.

>.|TRBJ1-2|TRBV7-2|.
CASSLGSGLTYGYTF
TGTGCCAGCAGCTTAGGATCGGGGTTGACCTATGGCTACACCTTC
>TRBD1|TRBJ2-7|TRBV7-8|.
CASSRDRGREQYF
TGTGCCAGCAGCCGGGACAGGGGGCGCGAGCAGTACTTC
>TRBD1|TRBJ2-2|TRBV27|.
CASSLSMDRATGELFF
TGTGCCAGCAGTTTATCGATGGACAGGGCCACCGGGGAGCTGTTTTTT
>.|TRBJ1-4|TRBV6-6|.
CASSYAGATNEKLFF
TGTGCCAGCAGTTACGCGGGGGCAACTAATGAAAAACTGTTTTTT
>TRBD1|TRBJ2-1|TRBV6-6|once
CASSYSSTGGNNEQFF
TGTGCCAGCAGCTACTCGTCGACAGGGGGTAACAATGAGCAGTTCTTC
>.|TRBJ2-7|TRBV7-3|few
CASSHGPGFEQYF
TGTGCCAGCAGCCATGGACCAGGGTTCGAGCAGTACTTC
>.|TRBJ2-6|TRBV19|.
CAIADPGANVLTF
TGTGCCATAGCAGACCCCGGGGCCAACGTCCTGACTTTC
>TRBD1|TRBJ1-2|TRBV6-1|.
CASSPGQNYGYTF
TGTGCCAGCAGCCCGGGACAGAACTATGGCTACACCTTC
>TRBD2|TRBJ2-3|TRBV2|.
CALNTAPGQGTSGGLYTDTQYF
TGTGCCCTCAATACAGCCCCGGGACAAGGGACTAGCGGGGGGCTATACACAGATACGCAGTATTTT
>.|TRBJ2-7|TRBV5-1|.
CASSLSGGRQYF
TGCGCCAGCAGCTTGAGTGGGGGGAGGCAGTACTTC
>TRBD2|TRBJ2-7|TRBV7-9|once
CASSSLTSGAYEQYF
TGTGCCAGCAGCTCTCTAACTAGCGGGGCCTACGAGCAGTACTTC
>.|TRBJ2-2|TRBV27|.
CASSPRGTGELFF
TGTGCCAGCAGCCCCCGGGGCACCGGGGAGCTGTTTTTT
>.|TRBJ2-3|TRBV6-5|few
CASSLTPLDDTQYF
TGTGCCAGCAGTCTCACCCCTCTAGATGATACGCAGTATTTT